This TCR beta chain was identified in a study of a mutant IDH1 vaccine in newly diagnosed glioma. Study information: Prior therapy was radiotherapy, temozolomide, or both; most received both.

Points on this clone: Its antigen is not known.

CDR1 is SGHKS, CDR2 YYEKEE, per germline (reference sequence). Deletions cut 0 bases from V and 5 bases from J, with 6 bases between. The CDR3 covers 12 residues. Sequencing was performed with immunoSEQ multiplex PCR; in TCRdb, only in-frame clones are kept and a portion is missing. This sample has roughly 50,000 clones, with roughly 84% found just once. Time point reported: week 35, safety follow-up. Doses comprised 300 ug of mutant IDH1 20-mer peptide each, plus topical imiquimod. This chain connects TRBV5-5 to TRBJ2-7; TRBD2 might be the D (6 bases). The source is a man between 35 and 55 years old with glioma. Sequenced here: PBMCs, sampled from a glioma patient whose treatment included an IDH1 peptide vaccine. The CDR3 DNA reads TGTGCCAGCAGCTTGGCGGGGGACGAGCAGTACTTC. This encodes CASSLAGDEQYF.